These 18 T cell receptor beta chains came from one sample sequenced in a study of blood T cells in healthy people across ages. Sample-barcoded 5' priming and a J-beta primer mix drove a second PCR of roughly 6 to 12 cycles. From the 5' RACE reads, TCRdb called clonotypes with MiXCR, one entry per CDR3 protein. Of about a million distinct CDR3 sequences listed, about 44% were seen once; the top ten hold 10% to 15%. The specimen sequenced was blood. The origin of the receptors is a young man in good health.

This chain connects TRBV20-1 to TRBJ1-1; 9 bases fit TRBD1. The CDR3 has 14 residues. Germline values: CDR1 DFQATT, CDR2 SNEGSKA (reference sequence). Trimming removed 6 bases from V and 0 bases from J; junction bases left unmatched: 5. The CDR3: CSAPGDRVNTEAFF. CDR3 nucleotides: TGCAGTGCACCAGGGGACAGGGTGAACACTGAAGCTTTCTTT.

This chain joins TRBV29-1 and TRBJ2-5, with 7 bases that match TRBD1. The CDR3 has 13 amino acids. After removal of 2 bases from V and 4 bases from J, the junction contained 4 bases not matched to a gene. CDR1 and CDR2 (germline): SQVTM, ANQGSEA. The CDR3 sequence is CSVEFPGGETQYF. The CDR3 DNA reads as TGCAGCGTTGAATTTCCAGGGGGAGAGACCCAGTACTTC.

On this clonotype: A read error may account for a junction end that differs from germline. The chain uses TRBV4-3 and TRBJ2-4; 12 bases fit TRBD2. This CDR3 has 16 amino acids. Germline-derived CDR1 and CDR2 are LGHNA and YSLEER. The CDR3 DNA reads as TGCGCCAACAGCCAAACACTAGCGGGGGGCCCAGGGATTCAGTACTTC. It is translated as CANSQTLAGGPGIQYF.

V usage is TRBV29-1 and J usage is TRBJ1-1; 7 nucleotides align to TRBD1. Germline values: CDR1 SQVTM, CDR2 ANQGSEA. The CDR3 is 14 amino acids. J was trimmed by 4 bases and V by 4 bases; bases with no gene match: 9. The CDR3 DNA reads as TGCAGCGTTGTGGAGAGGGGGCAGGGCACTGAAGCTTTCTTT. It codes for CSVVERGQGTEAFF.

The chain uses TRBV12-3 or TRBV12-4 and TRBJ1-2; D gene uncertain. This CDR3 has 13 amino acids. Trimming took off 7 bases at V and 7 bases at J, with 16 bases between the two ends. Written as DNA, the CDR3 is TGTGCCAGCATAAGGGAGGAGGCTGGTGGCTACACCTTC. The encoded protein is CASIREEAGGYTF.

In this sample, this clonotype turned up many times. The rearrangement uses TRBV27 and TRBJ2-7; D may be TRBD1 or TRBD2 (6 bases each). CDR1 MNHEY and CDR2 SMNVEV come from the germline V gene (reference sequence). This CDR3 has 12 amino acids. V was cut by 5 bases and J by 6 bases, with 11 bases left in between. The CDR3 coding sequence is TGTGCCAGCAGTATACAGGGAGGCGAGCAGTACTTC. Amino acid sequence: CASSIQGGEQYF.

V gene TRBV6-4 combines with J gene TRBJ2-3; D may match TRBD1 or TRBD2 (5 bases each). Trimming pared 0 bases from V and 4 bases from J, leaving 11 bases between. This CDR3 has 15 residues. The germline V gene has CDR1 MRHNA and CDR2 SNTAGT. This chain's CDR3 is CASSDSGGGSDTQYF. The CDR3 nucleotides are TGTGCCAGCAGTGACTCGGGTGGGGGTTCAGATACGCAGTATTTT.

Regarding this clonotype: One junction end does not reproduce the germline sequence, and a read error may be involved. CDR3 protein: CASSREAGGLETQYF. In nucleotides, the CDR3 is TGTGCTAGCAGCCGAGAAGCGGGGGGTTTGGAGACCCAGTACTTC. The V call is TRBV7-7, the J call TRBJ2-5; 9 bases line up with TRBD2. Germline V gene lookup returns CDR1 SSHAT and CDR2 FNYEAQ (reference sequence). This CDR3 comprises 15 residues.

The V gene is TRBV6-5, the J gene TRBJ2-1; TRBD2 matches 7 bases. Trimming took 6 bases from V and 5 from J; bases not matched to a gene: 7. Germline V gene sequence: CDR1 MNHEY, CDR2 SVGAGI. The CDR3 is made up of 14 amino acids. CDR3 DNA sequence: TGTGCCAGCAGCGGCGGGACTAACGACAATGAGCAGTTCTTC. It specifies CASSGGTNDNEQFF.

CDR3 residues: CASSSTARGATDTQYF. In nucleotides, the CDR3 is TGTGCCAGCAGTTCGACCGCGCGGGGGGCCACAGATACGCAGTATTTT. The chain combines TRBV12-3 or TRBV12-4 with TRBJ2-3, with 8 bases matching TRBD2. J was trimmed by 2 bases and V by 4 bases; bases with no gene match: 8. This CDR3 is 16 amino acids long.

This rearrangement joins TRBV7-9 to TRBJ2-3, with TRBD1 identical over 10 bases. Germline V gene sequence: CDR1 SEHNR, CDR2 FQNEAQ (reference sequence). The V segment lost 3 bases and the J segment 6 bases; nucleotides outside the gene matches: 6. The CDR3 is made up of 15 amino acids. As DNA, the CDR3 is TGTGCCAGCAGCTTCCCGACAGGGGGCTCGGATACGCAGTATTTT. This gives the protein CASSFPTGGSDTQYF.

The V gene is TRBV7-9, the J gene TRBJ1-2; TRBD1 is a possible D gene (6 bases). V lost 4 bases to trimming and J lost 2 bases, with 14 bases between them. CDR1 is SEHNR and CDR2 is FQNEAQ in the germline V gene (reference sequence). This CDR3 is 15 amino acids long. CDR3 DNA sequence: TGTGCCAGCAGCTATTCGGGCAGGGGAAACTATGGCTACACCTTC. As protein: CASSYSGRGNYGYTF.

The CDR3 sequence is CASSGPKGGNSPLHF. CDR3 sequence (DNA): TGTGCCAGCAGCGGCCCGAAGGGCGGAAATTCACCCCTCCACTTT. This chain links TRBV3-1 with TRBJ1-6; D is unresolved. Germline V gene data show CDR1 as LGHDT and CDR2 as YNNKEL (reference sequence). V shed 5 bases and J shed 7 bases, with 15 bases lying between them. The CDR3 consists of 15 residues.

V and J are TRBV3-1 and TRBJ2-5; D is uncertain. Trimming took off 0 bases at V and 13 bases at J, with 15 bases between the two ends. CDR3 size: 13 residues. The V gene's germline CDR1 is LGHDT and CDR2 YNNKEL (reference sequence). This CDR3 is CASSQDNIPPRYF. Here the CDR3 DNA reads TGTGCCAGCAGCCAAGATAATATCCCCCCTCGGTACTTC.

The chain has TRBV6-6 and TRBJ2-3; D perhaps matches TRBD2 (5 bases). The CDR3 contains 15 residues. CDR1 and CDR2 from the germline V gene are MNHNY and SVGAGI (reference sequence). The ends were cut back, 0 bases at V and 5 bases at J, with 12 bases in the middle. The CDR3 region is CASSYSILRGDTQYF. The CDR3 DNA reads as TGTGCCAGCAGTTACTCGATATTACGGGGAGATACGCAGTATTTT.

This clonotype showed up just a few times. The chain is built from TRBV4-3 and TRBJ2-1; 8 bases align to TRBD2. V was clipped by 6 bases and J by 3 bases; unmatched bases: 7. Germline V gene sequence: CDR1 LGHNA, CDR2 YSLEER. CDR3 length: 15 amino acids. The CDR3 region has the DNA TGCGCCAGCAGTGCCGGGGGGGCTTACTACAATGAGCAGTTCTTC. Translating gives CASSAGGAYYNEQFF.

CDR3 region: CASSLSNGEQYF. DNA of the CDR3: TGTGCCAGCAGCTTAAGTAATGGTGAGCAGTACTTC. This chain connects TRBV7-9 to TRBJ2-5; D uncertain. The V gene lost 2 bases and the J gene lost 11 bases, with 12 bases spanning the gap. In germline, CDR1 is SEHNR, CDR2 FQNEAQ (reference sequence). The CDR3 is 12 residues long.

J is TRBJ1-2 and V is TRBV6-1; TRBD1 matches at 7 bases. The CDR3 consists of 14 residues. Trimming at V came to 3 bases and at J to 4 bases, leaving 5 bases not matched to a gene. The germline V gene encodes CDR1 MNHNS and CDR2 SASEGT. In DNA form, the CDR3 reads TGTGCCAGCAGTGATCGATCAGGGGGCTATGGCTACACCTTC. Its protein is CASSDRSGGYGYTF.